This TCR beta chain originates from a study of high-grade serous ovarian cancer treatment subgroups. Overall study context: Samples averaged roughly 14,000 reads and around 7,000 unique TCR beta rearrangements. Whole-study findings and limits: Only CDR3 was analyzed; CDR1 and CDR2 were not.

With respect to this clone: Antigen specificity is unknown.

CDR1 and CDR2 (germline): SNHLY, FYNNEI. The CDR3 sequence is 19 residues long. Trimming took 4 bases from V and 1 from J; bases not matched to a gene: 13. The method was immunoSEQ multiplex PCR; TCRdb's version includes in-frame clones alone and lacks a portion of them. The sample has more than 4,500 clones, roughly 83% seen once. Tumor samples were taken before definitive surgery or chemotherapy. The specimen sequenced was tumor tissue. V gene TRBV2 combines with J gene TRBJ1-6, with 7 positions matching TRBD1. The TCR comes from a human donor with high-grade serous ovarian cancer. CDR3 in DNA: TGTGCCAGCAGTGGAGTTCGAGACAGGGCAATATCCTATAATTCACCCCTCCACTTT. Protein: CASSGVRDRAISYNSPLHF.